The T cell receptor beta chain under discussion was sequenced for a study of control samples from healthy donors and cancer patients. This CDR3 is 13 amino acids long. With 4 bases removed from V and 7 bases from J, the gap between germline ends came to 10 bases. Germline assignment: CDR1 LNHDA and CDR2 SQIVND (reference sequence). Repertoires were generated with immunoSEQ multiplex PCR, while TCRdb's copy carries only in-frame clones and drops some. The table shows 150,000 or so clones, with 93% occurring only once. Sequenced: blood. The sequence was obtained from a man aged 18 to 35 in good health. V and J are TRBV19 and TRBJ2-2; D is ambiguous. CDR3 loop: CASSTHPGGELFF. The DNA for the CDR3 is TGTGCCAGTAGTACACATCCAGGCGGGGAGCTGTTTTTT.